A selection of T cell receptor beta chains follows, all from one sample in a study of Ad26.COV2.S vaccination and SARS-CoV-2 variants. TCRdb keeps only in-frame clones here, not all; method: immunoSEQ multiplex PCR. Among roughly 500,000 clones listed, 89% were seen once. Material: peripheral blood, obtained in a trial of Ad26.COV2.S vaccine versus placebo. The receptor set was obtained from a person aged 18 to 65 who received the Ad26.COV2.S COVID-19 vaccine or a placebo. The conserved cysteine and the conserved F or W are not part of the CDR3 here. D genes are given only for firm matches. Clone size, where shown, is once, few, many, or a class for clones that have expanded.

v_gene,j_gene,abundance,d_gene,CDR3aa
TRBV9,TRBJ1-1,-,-,ASSVVSEGTEAF
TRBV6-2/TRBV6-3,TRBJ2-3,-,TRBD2,ASSYSRKAGGPEDTQY
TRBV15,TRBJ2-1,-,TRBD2,ATSRDPLAGGEQF
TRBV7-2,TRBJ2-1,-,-,ASYRAYNEQF
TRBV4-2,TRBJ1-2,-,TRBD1,ASSQDGGPGGLWGDYGYT
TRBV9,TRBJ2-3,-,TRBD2,ASSALAGGPDTQY
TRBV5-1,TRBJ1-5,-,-,ASSLGSLNQPQH
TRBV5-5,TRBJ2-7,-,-,ASSWARGIYEQY
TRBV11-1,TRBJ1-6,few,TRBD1,ASSSGTVNSPLH
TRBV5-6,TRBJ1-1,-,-,ASSWVGGLMNTEAF
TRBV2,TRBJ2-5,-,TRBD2,ASHSGGETQY
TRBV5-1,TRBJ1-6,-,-,ASSLERGVHSPLH
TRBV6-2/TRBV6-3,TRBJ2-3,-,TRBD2,ASSSTHYSGRRVYTQY
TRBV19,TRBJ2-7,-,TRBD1,ASSAGTGVILPTYEQY
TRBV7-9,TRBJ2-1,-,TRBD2,ASSLAIAGVDEQF
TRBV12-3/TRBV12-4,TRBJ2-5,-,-,ASSRRPETQY
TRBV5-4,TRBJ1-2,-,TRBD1,ASSPPGDRGFDGYT
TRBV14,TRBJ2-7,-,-,ASSQGRFYEQY
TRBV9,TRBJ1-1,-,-,ASSTGTGFAEAF
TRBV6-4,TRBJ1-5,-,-,ASSWAPDQPQH